What follows is one T cell receptor beta chain and its context. The specificity of this receptor is unknown. No base quality information exists; no much larger clone differs at one position. In this study, sorted CD4+ and CD8+ T cells from the blood of healthy subjects and of severe aplastic anemia patients had their TCR repertoires deep-sequenced. Ficoll-Paque density gradient centrifugation was used to isolate peripheral blood mononuclear cells. Before DNA extraction, CD4+ and CD8+ T cells were sorted by FACS or by magnetic beads. Profiling of TCR beta VDJ combinations and CDR3 sequences used genomic DNA as the template. TCR repertoire sequencing was run on an Illumina HiSeq 2000. Per the original workflow: Repertoires were assessed using TRBV/TRBJ rearrangement plots, CDR3 size and DJ length profiles, and Simpson's diversity index. Whichever DNA sequence was most abundant in the deep sequencing data was defined as the immunodominant clone. CDR3 amino acid sequences were checked for sharing across subjects and were also compared against the VDJdb database and published repertoires. Using fastp trimming at Q25 and MiXCR clonotype assembly, TCRdb reanalyzed the public sequencing data and kept in-frame beta chains. Every entry covers one CDR3 protein and lists the most common genes and DNA from its rows. These V and J calls rely on TCRdb rather than the paper's analysis. This sample comprises about 420,000 distinct CDR3 sequences, about 70% of them detected only once. The ten largest clones take up around 4% of the sample.

This sample was taken from a study of CD8+CD57+ T cells in acquired aplastic anemia listed by TCRdb under 2018. A note on the overall study: A mean of roughly 2.9 ug of DNA, ranging from roughly 0.19 to 27.4 ug, was extracted from sorted CD4+ and CD8+ cells. For healthy donor samples, the average read count was roughly 9.9 million for CD4+ cells and approximately 11 million for CD8+ cells.

The CDR3 starts with the cysteine, ends with the phenylalanine, and has 16 residues. The kept DNA is CDR3 alone, 48 bases in frame from the first base. At the junction V is shortened by 4 bases and J by 5 bases, with 21 bases in between. The germline V gene specifies SGHVS as CDR1 and FNYEAQ as CDR2. On the study overall, not on this receptor specifically: Although some 28 CD8+ CDR3 sequences were shared by patients and controls, these sequences appeared highly expressed in patients and within the immunodominant clones of patients. No significant difference in CD8+ Simpson's diversity was found between patients and healthy controls (P=0.060).

The chain is assembled from TRBV7-6 and TRBJ2-7; the D element could tentatively be TRBD1 or TRBD2, as 5 bases agree for each. The sequence derives from a human donor in good health, serving as a control. Sequencing was done on a sample of sorted CD4+, CD8+, or CD8+CD57+ T cells (not recorded which) from PBMCs. The nucleotides are TGTGCCAGCAGCTATATTAAGGGACCAGCCCCTGACGAGCAGTACTTC. Its translation is CASSYIKGPAPDEQYF. Joined to the reference TRBV7-6 and TRBJ2-7 proteins, this CDR3 gives the full variable domain: GAGVSQSPRYKVTKRGQDVALRCDPISGHVSLYWYRQALGQGPEFLTYFNYEAQQDKSGLPNDRFSAERPEGSISTLTIQRTEQRDSAMYRCASSYIKGPAPDEQYFGPGTRLTVT.